These T cell receptor beta chains were read from a single sample in a study of blood T cell repertoires in COVID-19. Only in-frame clones appear in the TCRdb table, and some are missing; sequencing was by immunoSEQ multiplex PCR. The data hold hundreds of thousands of clones, with 89% observed a single time. The specimen was peripheral blood. Receptors originate from a woman aged 60-70 years with acute or convalescent COVID-19. Each CDR3 is given with its conserved first and last residue. The order of the fields is CDR3 protein, CDR3 DNA, clone size, V gene, J gene, D gene. The D gene is left open where the match is weak. Clone size is stated in some rows and not others, as once, few, many or a class when expanded.

CDR3aa: CATVPGQGATDTQYF
CDR3nt: TGTGCCACCGTACCGGGACAGGGGGCGACAGATACGCAGTATTTT
abundance: NA
v_gene: TRBV19
j_gene: TRBJ2-3
d_gene: TRBD1

CDR3aa: CASSQGRNSPLHF
CDR3nt: TGTGCCAGCAGCCAAGGCCGGAATTCACCCCTCCACTTT
abundance: NA
v_gene: TRBV4-2
j_gene: TRBJ1-6
d_gene: NA

CDR3aa: CASSSSQGFNQPQHF
CDR3nt: TGTGCCAGCAGCTCTTCACAGGGGTTCAATCAGCCCCAGCATTTT
abundance: NA
v_gene: TRBV7-9
j_gene: TRBJ1-5
d_gene: TRBD1

CDR3aa: CASTHRTAQETQYF
CDR3nt: TGTGCCAGCACGCACCGGACAGCCCAAGAGACCCAGTACTTC
abundance: NA
v_gene: TRBV2
j_gene: TRBJ2-5
d_gene: NA

CDR3aa: CASSAVSRGGPGAQFF
CDR3nt: TGTGCCAGCAGCGCCGTCTCGCGGGGGGGCCCCGGAGCTCAGTTCTTC
abundance: NA
v_gene: TRBV5-4
j_gene: TRBJ2-1
d_gene: TRBD2

CDR3aa: CASSLGAGEQFF
CDR3nt: TGTGCCAGCAGCTTAGGAGCGGGGGAGCAGTTCTTC
abundance: NA
v_gene: TRBV7-2
j_gene: TRBJ2-1
d_gene: TRBD2

CDR3aa: CASSEHAGYNSPLHF
CDR3nt: TGTGCCAGCAGTGAACACGCGGGGTACAATTCACCCCTCCACTTT
abundance: few
v_gene: TRBV6-1
j_gene: TRBJ1-6
d_gene: NA

CDR3aa: CASSSQGRAFF
CDR3nt: TGTGCCAGCAGTTCACAGGGGAGGGCTTTCTTT
abundance: NA
v_gene: TRBV6-5
j_gene: TRBJ1-1
d_gene: TRBD1

CDR3aa: CASRGGGYTF
CDR3nt: TGTGCCAGCAGGGGAGGCGGCTACACCTTC
abundance: NA
v_gene: TRBV12-3/TRBV12-4
j_gene: TRBJ1-2
d_gene: NA

CDR3aa: CSAMDIPSYTF
CDR3nt: TGCAGCGCCATGGACATTCCGAGCTACACCTTC
abundance: NA
v_gene: TRBV29-1
j_gene: TRBJ1-2
d_gene: NA

CDR3aa: CASSTDTRTKNEQYF
CDR3nt: TGTGCCAGCAGCACCGACACTAGGACGAAAAACGAGCAGTACTTC
abundance: NA
v_gene: TRBV6-2/TRBV6-3
j_gene: TRBJ2-7
d_gene: NA

CDR3aa: CASSPRGGYEQYF
CDR3nt: TGTGCCAGCAGCCCAAGAGGAGGGTACGAGCAGTACTTC
abundance: NA
v_gene: TRBV3-1/TRBV3-2
j_gene: TRBJ2-7
d_gene: NA

CDR3aa: CASQTGNYGYTF
CDR3nt: TGTGCCAGCCAGACAGGGAACTATGGCTACACCTTC
abundance: NA
v_gene: TRBV2
j_gene: TRBJ1-2
d_gene: TRBD1

CDR3aa: CASSQGPGLAGGPTYNEQFF
CDR3nt: TGCGCCAGCAGCCAGGGACCGGGACTAGCGGGAGGGCCTACCTACAATGAGCAGTTCTTC
abundance: NA
v_gene: TRBV4-3
j_gene: TRBJ2-1
d_gene: TRBD2

CDR3aa: CASSPDPRQTYSYEQYF
CDR3nt: TGTGCCAGCTCACCAGATCCCAGACAAACCTACTCCTACGAGCAGTACTTC
abundance: NA
v_gene: TRBV18
j_gene: TRBJ2-7
d_gene: NA

CDR3aa: CASRWGYNQGYGYTF
CDR3nt: TGCGCCAGCAGGTGGGGATACAACCAGGGCTATGGCTACACCTTC
abundance: NA
v_gene: TRBV5-1
j_gene: TRBJ1-2
d_gene: NA

CDR3aa: CASSFTGTSGRNEQFF
CDR3nt: TGTGCCAGCAGTTTTACCGGGACTAGCGGCCGGAATGAGCAGTTCTTC
abundance: once
v_gene: TRBV6-6
j_gene: TRBJ2-1
d_gene: TRBD2